In its sample, the clone carrying this T cell receptor beta chain was seen a few times. Its antigen is not known. Time point indicated: patch test 2, 6 weeks after DPC sensitization. Treatment: therapeutic diphenylcyclopropenone sensitization with weekly scalp DPC. Unfractionated whole blood was the source from which total RNA was extracted. The data stem from a study of human T cells and chemical hapten exposure. Whole-study context: Patches that contained 0.01% DPC were applied to the upper back and read at 6 days. General study results and limits: Versus controls, significantly more large CDR3 similarity clusters arose from expanded TCRs. Counts of TCRs expanded at PT1 correlated positively with patch test score.

TCRdb re-called the RACE reads with MiXCR, one entry per CDR3 protein. The profile covers some 100,000 distinct CDR3 sequences, with about a tenth appearing a single time and more than 3% taken by the ten largest. Per the germline V gene, CDR1 is LNHNV and CDR2 is YYDKDF (reference sequence). V dropped 0 bases and J dropped 4 bases, with 13 bases sitting between them. This CDR3 contains 15 residues. This clonotype was obtained from a woman aged 40 to 50 with alopecia areata. Some clones in this sample may be carry-over from other donors' samples. The sample consisted of whole blood, taken in connection with sensitization to the hapten diphenylcyclopropenone (DPC). V usage is TRBV15 and J usage is TRBJ2-7; no clear D. CDR3 nucleotide sequence: TGTGCCACCAGCAGAGATCGGAAGATCAAGTACGAGCAGTACTTC. This sequence encodes CATSRDRKIKYEQYF.